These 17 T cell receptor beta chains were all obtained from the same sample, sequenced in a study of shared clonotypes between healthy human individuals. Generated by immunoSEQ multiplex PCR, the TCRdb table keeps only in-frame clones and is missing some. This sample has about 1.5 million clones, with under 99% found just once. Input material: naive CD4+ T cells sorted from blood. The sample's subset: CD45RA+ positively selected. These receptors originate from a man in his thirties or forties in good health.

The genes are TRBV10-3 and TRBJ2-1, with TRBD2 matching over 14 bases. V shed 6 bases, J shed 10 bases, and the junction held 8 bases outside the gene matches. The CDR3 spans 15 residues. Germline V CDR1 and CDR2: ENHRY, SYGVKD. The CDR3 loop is CAIRAPGLAGEEQFF. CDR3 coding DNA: TGTGCCATCAGAGCCCCGGGACTAGCGGGAGAAGAGCAGTTCTTC.

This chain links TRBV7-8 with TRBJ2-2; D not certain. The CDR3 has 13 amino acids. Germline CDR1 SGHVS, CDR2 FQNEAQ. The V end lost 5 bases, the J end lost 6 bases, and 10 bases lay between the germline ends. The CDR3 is CASSHAGSGELFF. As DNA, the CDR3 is TGTGCCAGCAGCCACGCTGGATCCGGGGAGCTGTTTTTT.

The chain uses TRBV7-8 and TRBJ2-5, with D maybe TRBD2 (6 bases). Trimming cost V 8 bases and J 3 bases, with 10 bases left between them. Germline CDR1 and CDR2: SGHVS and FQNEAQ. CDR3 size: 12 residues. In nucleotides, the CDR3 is TGTGCCAGCTTTAGACTAGAAGAGACCCAGTACTTC. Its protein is CASFRLEETQYF.

CDR3 amino acids: CASSQESKKETQYF. The CDR3 bases are TGTGCCAGCAGCCAAGAGTCGAAGAAAGAGACCCAGTACTTC. V gene TRBV14 combines with J gene TRBJ2-5; D is unclear. Germline CDR1 is SGHDN and CDR2 is FVKESK. Between the trimmed V and J ends, which lost 0 bases and 3 bases, there was a span of 8 bases. The CDR3 extends over 14 amino acids.

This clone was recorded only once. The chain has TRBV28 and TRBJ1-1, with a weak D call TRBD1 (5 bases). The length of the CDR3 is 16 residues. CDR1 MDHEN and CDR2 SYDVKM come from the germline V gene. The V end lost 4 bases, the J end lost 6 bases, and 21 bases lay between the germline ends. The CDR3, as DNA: TGTGCCAGCAGTTCCACTTCGGGGGTTCCTAGGGCTGAAGCTTTCTTT. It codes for CASSSTSGVPRAEAFF. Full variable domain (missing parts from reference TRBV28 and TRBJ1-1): DVKVTQSSRYLVKRTGEKVFLECVQDMDHENMFWYRQDPGLGLRLIYFSYDVKMKEKGDIPEGYSVSREKKERFSLILESASTNQTSMYLCASSSTSGVPRAEAFFGQGTRLTVV.

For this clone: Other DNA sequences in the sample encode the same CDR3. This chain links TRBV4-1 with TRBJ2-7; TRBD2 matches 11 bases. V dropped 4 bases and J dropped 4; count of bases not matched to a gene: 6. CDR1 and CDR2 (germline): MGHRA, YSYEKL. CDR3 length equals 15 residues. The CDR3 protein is CASSLGLAGPYEQYF. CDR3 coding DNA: TGCGCCAGCAGCCTAGGACTAGCGGGTCCGTACGAGCAGTACTTC.

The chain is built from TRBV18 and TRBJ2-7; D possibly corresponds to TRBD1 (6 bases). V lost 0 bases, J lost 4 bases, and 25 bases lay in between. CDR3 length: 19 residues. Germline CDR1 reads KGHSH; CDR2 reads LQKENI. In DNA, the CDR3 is TGTGCCAGCTCACCACCGGACAGCGCTCAAAGCTGGAAAGCATACGAGCAGTACTTC. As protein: CASSPPDSAQSWKAYEQYF.

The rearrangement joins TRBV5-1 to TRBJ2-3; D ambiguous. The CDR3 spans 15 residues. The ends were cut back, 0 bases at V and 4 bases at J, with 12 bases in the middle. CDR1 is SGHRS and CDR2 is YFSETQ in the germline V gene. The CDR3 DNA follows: TGCGCCAGCAGCTTGGAGTCGACTCCCCCAGATACGCAGTATTTT. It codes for CASSLESTPPDTQYF.

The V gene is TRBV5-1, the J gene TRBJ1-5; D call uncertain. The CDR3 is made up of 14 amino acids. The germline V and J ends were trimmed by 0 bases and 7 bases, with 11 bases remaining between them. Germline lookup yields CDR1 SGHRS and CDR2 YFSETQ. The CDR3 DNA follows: TGCGCCAGCAGCTTGGAGGCAGGCCGACAGCCCCAGCATTTT. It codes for CASSLEAGRQPQHF.

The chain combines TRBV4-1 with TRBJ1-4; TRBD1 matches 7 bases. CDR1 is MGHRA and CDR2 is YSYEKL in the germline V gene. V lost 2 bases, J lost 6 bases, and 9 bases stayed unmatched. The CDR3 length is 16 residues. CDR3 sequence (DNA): TGCGCCAGCAGCCAACCTCCTTGGACAGGAGATGAAAAACTGTTTTTT. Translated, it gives CASSQPPWTGDEKLFF.

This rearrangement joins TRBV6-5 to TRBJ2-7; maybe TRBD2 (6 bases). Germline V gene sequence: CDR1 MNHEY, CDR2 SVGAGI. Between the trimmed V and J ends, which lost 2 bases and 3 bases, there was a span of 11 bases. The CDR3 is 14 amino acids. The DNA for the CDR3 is TGTGCCAGCAGTTACAGGCAGGGAGGCTACGAGCAGTACTTC. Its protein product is CASSYRQGGYEQYF.

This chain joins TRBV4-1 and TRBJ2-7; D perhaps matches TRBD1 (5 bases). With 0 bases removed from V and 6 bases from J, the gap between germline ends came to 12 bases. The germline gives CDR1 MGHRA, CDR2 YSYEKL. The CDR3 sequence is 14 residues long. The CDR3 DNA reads TGCGCCAGCAGCCAAGATTCGTCCAGGGTCGAGCAGTACTTC. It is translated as CASSQDSSRVEQYF.

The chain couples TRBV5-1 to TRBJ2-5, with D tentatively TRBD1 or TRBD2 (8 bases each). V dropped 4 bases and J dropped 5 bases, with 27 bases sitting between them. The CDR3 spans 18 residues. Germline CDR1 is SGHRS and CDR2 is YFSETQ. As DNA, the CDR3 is TGCGCCAGCAGCCGGGACAGGAGAATACTAGCGGCTGGGGAGACCCAGTACTTC. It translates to CASSRDRRILAAGETQYF.

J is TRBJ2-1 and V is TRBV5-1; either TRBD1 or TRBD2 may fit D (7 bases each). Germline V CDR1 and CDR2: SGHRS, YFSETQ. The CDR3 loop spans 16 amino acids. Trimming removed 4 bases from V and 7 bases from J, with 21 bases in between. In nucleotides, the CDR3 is TGCGCCAGCAGCCCCATGGGAGGGGGCAATTTAAATGAGCAGTTCTTC. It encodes CASSPMGGGNLNEQFF. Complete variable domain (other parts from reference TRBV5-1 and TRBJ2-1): KAGVTQTPRYLIKTRGQQVTLSCSPISGHRSVSWYQQTPGQGLQFLFEYFSETQRNKGNFPGRFSGRQFSNSRSEMNVSTLELGDSALYLCASSPMGGGNLNEQFFGPGTRLTVL.

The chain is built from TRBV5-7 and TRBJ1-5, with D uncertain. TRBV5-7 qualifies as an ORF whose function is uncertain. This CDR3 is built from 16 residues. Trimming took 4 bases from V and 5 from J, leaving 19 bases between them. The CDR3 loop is CASSPLVGNTYQPQHF. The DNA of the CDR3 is TGTGCCAGCAGCCCGCTCGTGGGAAACACTTATCAGCCCCAGCATTTT.

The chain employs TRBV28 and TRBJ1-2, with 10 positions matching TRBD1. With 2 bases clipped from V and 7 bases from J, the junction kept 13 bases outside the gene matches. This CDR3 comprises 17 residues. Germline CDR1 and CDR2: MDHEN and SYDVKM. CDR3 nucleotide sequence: TGTGCCAGCAGTTTAGGAGGGACAGGGGACCTCTCATTTGGCTACACCTTC. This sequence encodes CASSLGGTGDLSFGYTF.

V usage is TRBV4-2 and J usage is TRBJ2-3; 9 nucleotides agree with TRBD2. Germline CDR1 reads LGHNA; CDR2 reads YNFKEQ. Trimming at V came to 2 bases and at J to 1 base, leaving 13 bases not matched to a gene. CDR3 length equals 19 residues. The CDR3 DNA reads TGTGCCAGCAGCCAATTCGGCGGGAGGGCCAGAAGTGGCACAGATACGCAGTATTTT. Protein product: CASSQFGGRARSGTDTQYF.